This T cell receptor beta chain was found in a study of blood T cell repertoires in COVID-19. The CDR3 covers 14 residues. The ends were cut back, 1 base at V and 2 bases at J, with 8 bases in the middle. The germline V gene has CDR1 SGHVS and CDR2 FNYEAQ. Original processing notes: Estimates of nucleated cell counts were drawn from the amplification of reference gene primers. Libraries were prepared by immunoSEQ multiplex PCR; TCRdb keeps only in-frame clonotypes and omits some of them. V and J calls plus clone size are reproduced from that table; the DNA served to infer D and trimming. The sample lists about 110,000 clones, 84% occurring once.

Material for sequencing was peripheral blood. This receptor was obtained from a woman of 80 years or more with active or convalescent COVID-19. This chain uses TRBV7-6 with TRBJ1-1; no reliable D call. CDR3 DNA sequence: TGTGCCAGCAGCTTAGACCAGGTTAACACTGAAGCTTTCTTT. Its translation: CASSLDQVNTEAFF.